The 9 T cell receptor beta chains below were found in one sample sequenced in a study of T cell responses to AZD1222 COVID-19 vaccine. The data were produced by immunoSEQ multiplex PCR, yet TCRdb's version contains in-frame clones alone and is incomplete. The table shows approximately 110,000 clones, with roughly 90% occurring only once. The specimen was peripheral blood, collected on day 0 of AZD1222 vaccination. All receptors derive from an adult in good health.

CDR3 DNA sequence: TGTGCCAGCAGTTATGGTGGGCCGGATACGCAGTATTTT. Translated: CASSYGGPDTQYF. This rearrangement joins TRBV6-5 to TRBJ2-3; no reliable D call. The CDR3 has 13 residues. V lost 3 bases and J 6 bases, leaving 10 bases between the germline ends. The germline gives CDR1 MNHEY, CDR2 SVGAGI.

The V and J genes are TRBV7-2 and TRBJ2-1, with 14 bases that match TRBD2. CDR1 is SGHTA, CDR2 FQGNSA, per germline. The CDR3 consists of 16 residues. J lost 8 bases, V lost 4 bases, and 7 bases had no gene match. This CDR3 reads CASSWAGTSGSDEQFF. CDR3 nucleotides: TGTGCCAGCAGCTGGGCCGGGACTAGCGGGAGCGATGAGCAGTTCTTC.

J is TRBJ2-2 and V is TRBV7-2; the D is unclear. Deletions cut 1 base from V and 7 bases from J, with 10 bases between. From germline, CDR1 is SGHTA and CDR2 FQGNSA. The CDR3 totals 14 residues. CDR3 nucleotide sequence: TGTGCCAGCAGCTTAGGATTTCTGGGCGGGGAGCTGTTTTTT. Protein sequence: CASSLGFLGGELFF. Full variable domain (rest looked up from reference TRBV7-2 and TRBJ2-2): GAGVSQSPSNKVTEKGKDVELRCDPISGHTALYWYRQSLGQGLEFLIYFQGNSAPDKSGLPSDRFSAERTGGSVSTLTIQRTQQEDSAVYLCASSLGFLGGELFFGEGSRLTVL.

This chain connects TRBV18 to TRBJ2-7; D is uncertain. The germline V gene encodes CDR1 KGHSH and CDR2 LQKENI. Trimming took 5 bases from V and 4 from J, leaving 18 bases between them. This CDR3 spans 15 amino acids. CDR3 DNA: TGTGCCAGCTCATCAGGAAGGGTTTATTCTTACGAGCAGTACTTC. It translates to CASSSGRVYSYEQYF.

The chain links TRBV2 to TRBJ1-1; TRBD1 might be the D (5 bases). Germline CDR1 SNHLY, CDR2 FYNNEI. V lost 3 bases and J 7 bases, leaving 9 bases between the germline ends. The CDR3 runs to 12 residues. The DNA of the CDR3 is TGTGCCAGCAGTGACGACAGATTTGAAGCTTTCTTT. Protein product: CASSDDRFEAFF. The full variable domain, its missing parts supplied by reference TRBV2 and TRBJ1-1, is EPEVTQTPSHQVTQMGQEVILRCVPISNHLYFYWYRQILGQKVEFLVSFYNNEISEKSEIFDDQFSVERPDGSNFTLKIRSTKLEDSAMYFCASSDDRFEAFFGQGTRLTVV.

This clone was detected once. The chain has TRBV11-2 and TRBJ1-4; the D is unclear. V lost 3 bases to trimming and J lost 10 bases, with 6 bases between them. The CDR3 is made up of 11 amino acids. Looked up from germline, CDR1 is SGHAT and CDR2 is FQNNGV. The CDR3 coding sequence is TGTGCCAGCAGCTTGTCAAGAAAACTGTTTTTT. The encoded protein is CASSLSRKLFF.

The J gene is TRBJ2-1, the V gene TRBV28; possible D gene TRBD2, 7 bases. Trimming removed 6 bases at V and 4 bases at J, with 19 bases between. This CDR3 has 16 amino acids. Looked up from germline, CDR1 is MDHEN and CDR2 is SYDVKM. The CDR3 nucleotides are TGTGCCAGCAGGGAGAAAGGGGGGGAAGGTTACAATGAGCAGTTCTTC. It translates to CASREKGGEGYNEQFF.

The chain's CDR3 is CASSPGAANEKLFF. In DNA, the CDR3 is TGCGCCAGCAGCCCGGGGGCAGCTAATGAAAAACTGTTTTTT. This rearrangement joins TRBV4-3 to TRBJ1-4; possible D gene TRBD1, 6 bases. The CDR3 totals 14 residues. Germline V gene data show CDR1 as LGHNA and CDR2 as YSLEER. Trimming took 4 bases from V and 3 from J, leaving 9 bases between them.

V is TRBV6-5 and J is TRBJ1-2; 9 bases fit TRBD1. J lost 1 base, V lost 6 bases, and 3 bases had no gene match. The V gene's germline CDR1 is MNHEY and CDR2 SVGAGI. CDR3 size: 14 residues. The chain's CDR3 is CASRKTGGNYGYTF. CDR3 in DNA: TGTGCCAGCAGGAAGACAGGGGGTAACTATGGCTACACCTTC.